This TCR beta chain was found in a study of graft-versus-host responses after intestinal transplantation. This clone has only a few counts. No antigen is known for it. Using immunoSEQ multiplex PCR, the repertoire was profiled, and TCRdb retains in-frame clones only, with some absent. Of about 130,000 clones in the sample, 80% to 95% are singletons; the top ten hold 0.15% to 0.2%. The CDR3 is 13 residues long. Germline V gene lookup returns CDR1 SGHNT and CDR2 YYREEE (reference sequence). The V end lost 0 bases, the J end lost 11 bases, and 14 bases lay between the germline ends. The clonotype was recovered from a human donor who received an intestinal transplant. The sample here was unstimulated CD4+ T cells sorted from spleen or lymph node cells, taken before intestinal transplant. V is TRBV5-4 and J is TRBJ2-5; no clear D gene. The CDR3 DNA sequence: TGTGCCAGCAGCTTGGATCAATGGGGTGAGCAGTACTTC. It translates to CASSLDQWGEQYF.